This paragraph covers one T cell receptor (beta chain) sequence. Its antigen is unidentified. Amplification of TCR alpha and beta CDR3 regions from RNA used iRepertoire nested multiplex PCR. TCRdb analysed the multiplex PCR reads with MiXCR anew, one entry per CDR3 protein. The table has roughly 130,000 distinct CDR3 sequences, about 25% seen once. This entry comes from a study of glioma-infiltrating T cells. Study observations and caveats: Gliomas, especially low-grade, showed above-expected tissue-blood divergence; non-neoplastic patients showed below.

Sequenced: glioma tissue, nonneoplastic brain tissue, or PBMCs (not recorded which). The sequence derives from a human donor with low-grade glioma or glioblastoma, undergoing nonglioma brain surgery, or in good health (not recorded which).

The CDR3, as DNA: TGTGCCAGCAGCTCGAGTTGGGGGCGGGAGACCCAGTACTTC. The encoded protein is CASSSSWGRETQYF. The gene calls are TRBV7-2 and TRBJ2-5, with D perhaps matching TRBD1 (6 bases). Germline V lookup: CDR1 SGHTA, CDR2 FQGNSA. V was clipped by 4 bases and J by 5 bases, with 14 bases between them. The CDR3 totals 14 residues.